Sequencing of this TCR beta chain was carried out in a study of CD8 T cells in Susac syndrome. RNA in amounts of roughly 0.45 to 1 ug was reverse transcribed with random hexamers. In TCRdb, the immunoSEQ multiplex PCR reads were re-called with MiXCR into one record per CDR3 protein. This sample yields 130,000 or so distinct CDR3 sequences, of which 90% to 95% are seen a single time; over 0.1% belongs to the top ten. V lost 10 bases and J 4 bases, leaving 20 bases between the germline ends. The CDR3 contains 15 residues. The TCR originated in a human donor with multiple sclerosis. The chain couples TRBV23-1 to TRBJ2-1; no definite D call. TRBV23-1 is classed as an ORF, of uncertain function. The sequenced sample was CD4+ T cells from PBMCs. The CDR3 loop is CANDECGGSYNEQFF. The CDR3, as DNA: TGCGCCAACGATGAGTGTGGCGGATCATACAATGAGCAGTTCTTC.